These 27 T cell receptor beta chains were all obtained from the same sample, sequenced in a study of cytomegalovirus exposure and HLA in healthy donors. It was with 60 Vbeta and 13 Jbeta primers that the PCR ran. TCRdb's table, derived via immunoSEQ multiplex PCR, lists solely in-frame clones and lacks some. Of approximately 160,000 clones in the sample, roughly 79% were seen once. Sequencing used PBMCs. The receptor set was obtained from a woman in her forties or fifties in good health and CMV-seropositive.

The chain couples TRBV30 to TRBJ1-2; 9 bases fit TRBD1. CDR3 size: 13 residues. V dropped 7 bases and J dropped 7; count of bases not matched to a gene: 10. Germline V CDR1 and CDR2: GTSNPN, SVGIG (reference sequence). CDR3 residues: CALLDRGGFGYTF. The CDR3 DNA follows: TGTGCCTTACTGGACAGGGGAGGATTTGGCTACACCTTC.

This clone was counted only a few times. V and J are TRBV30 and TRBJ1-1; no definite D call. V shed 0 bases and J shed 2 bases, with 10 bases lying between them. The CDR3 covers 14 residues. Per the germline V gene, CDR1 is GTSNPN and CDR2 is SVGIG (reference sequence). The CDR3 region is CAWSVRGGNTEAFF. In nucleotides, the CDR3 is TGTGCCTGGAGTGTACGAGGAGGAAACACTGAAGCTTTCTTT.

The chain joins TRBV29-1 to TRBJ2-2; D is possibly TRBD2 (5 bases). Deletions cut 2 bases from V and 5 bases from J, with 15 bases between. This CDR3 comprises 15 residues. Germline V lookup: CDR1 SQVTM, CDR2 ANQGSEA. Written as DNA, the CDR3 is TGCAGCGTTGAACTTCAGGAGGCTGTAACCGGGGAGCTGTTTTTT. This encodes CSVELQEAVTGELFF.

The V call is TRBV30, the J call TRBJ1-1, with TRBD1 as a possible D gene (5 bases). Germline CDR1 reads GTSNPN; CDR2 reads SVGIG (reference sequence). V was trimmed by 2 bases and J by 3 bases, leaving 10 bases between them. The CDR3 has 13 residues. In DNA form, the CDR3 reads TGTGCCTGGAGTAGGGGTGGGGACACTGAAGCTTTCTTT. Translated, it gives CAWSRGGDTEAFF.

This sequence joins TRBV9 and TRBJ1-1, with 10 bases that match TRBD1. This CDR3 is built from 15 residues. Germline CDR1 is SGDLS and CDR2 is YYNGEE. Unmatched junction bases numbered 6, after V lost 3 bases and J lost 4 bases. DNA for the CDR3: TGTGCCAGCAGCGGTCCGACAGGGGGCGTCACTGAAGCTTTCTTT. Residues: CASSGPTGGVTEAFF.

The CDR3 DNA reads as TGCGCCAGCAGCCTCCTCCCGGGGGAAAAACTGTTTTTT. Amino acids: CASSLLPGEKLFF. V and J are TRBV4-1 and TRBJ1-4, with unresolved D. Between the trimmed V and J ends, which lost 4 bases and 8 bases, there was a span of 11 bases. CDR3 size: 13 residues. Germline CDR1 and CDR2: MGHRA and YSYEKL.

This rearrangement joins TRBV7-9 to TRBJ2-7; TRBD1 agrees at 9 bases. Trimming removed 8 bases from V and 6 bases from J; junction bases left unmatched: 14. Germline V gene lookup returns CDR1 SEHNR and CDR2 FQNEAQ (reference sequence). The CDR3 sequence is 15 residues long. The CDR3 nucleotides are TGTGCCAGCTCCAGCGGGGACAGGGTTACCTTCGAGCAGTACTTC. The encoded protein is CASSSGDRVTFEQYF.

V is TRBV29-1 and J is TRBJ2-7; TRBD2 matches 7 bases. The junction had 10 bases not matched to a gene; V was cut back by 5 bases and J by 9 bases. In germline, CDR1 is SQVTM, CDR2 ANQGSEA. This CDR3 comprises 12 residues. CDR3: CSVSGLGGGQYF. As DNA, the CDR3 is TGCAGCGTTTCAGGACTGGGCGGGGGGCAGTACTTC.

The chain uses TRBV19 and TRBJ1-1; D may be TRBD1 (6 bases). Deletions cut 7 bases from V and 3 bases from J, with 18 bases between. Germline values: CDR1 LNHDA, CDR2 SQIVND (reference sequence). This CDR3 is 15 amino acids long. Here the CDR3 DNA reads TGTGCCAGTACCATGGGGGCAAGAGGGGACACTGAAGCTTTCTTT. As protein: CASTMGARGDTEAFF.

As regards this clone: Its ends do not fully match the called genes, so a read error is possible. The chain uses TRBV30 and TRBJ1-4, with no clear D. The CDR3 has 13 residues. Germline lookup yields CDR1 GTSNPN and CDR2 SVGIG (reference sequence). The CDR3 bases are TGTGCCCGGAGTGTGGGCCAGTCGGAAAAACTGTTTTTT. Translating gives CARSVGQSEKLFF.

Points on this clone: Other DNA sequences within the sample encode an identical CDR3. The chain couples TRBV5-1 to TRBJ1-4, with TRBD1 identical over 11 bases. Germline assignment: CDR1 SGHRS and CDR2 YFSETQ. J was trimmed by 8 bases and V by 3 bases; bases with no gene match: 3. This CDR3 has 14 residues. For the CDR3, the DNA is TGCGCCAGCAGCTCAGGGACAGGGGGAGAAAAACTGTTTTTT. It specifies CASSSGTGGEKLFF. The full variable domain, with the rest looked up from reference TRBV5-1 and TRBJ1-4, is KAGVTQTPRYLIKTRGQQVTLSCSPISGHRSVSWYQQTPGQGLQFLFEYFSETQRNKGNFPGRFSGRQFSNSRSEMNVSTLELGDSALYLCASSSGTGGEKLFFGSGTQLSVL.

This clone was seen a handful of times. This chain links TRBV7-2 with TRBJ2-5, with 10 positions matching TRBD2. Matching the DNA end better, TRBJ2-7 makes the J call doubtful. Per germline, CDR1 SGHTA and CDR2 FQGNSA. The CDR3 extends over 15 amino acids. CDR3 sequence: CASSRTSGASYEQYF. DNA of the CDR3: TGTGCCAGCAGCCGTACTAGCGGGGCCTCCTACGAGCAGTACTTC.

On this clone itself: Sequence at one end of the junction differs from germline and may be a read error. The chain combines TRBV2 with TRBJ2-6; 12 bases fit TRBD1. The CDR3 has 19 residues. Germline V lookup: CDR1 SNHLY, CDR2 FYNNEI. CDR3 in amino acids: CASRREPGQGAGGANGLTF. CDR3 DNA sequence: TGTGCCAGTCGAAGGGAACCGGGACAGGGGGCGGGTGGGGCCAACGGCCTGACTTTC.

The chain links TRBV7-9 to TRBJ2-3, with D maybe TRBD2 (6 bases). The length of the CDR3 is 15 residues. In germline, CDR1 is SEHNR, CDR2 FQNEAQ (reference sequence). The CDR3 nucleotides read TGTGCTCTAACTCACCGAGGAGGGGACCAAGATACGCAGTATTTT. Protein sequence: CALTHRGGDQDTQYF.

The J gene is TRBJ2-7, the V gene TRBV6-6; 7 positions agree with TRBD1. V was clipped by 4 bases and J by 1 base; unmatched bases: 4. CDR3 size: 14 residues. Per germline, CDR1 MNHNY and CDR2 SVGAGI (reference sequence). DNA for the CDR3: TGTGCCAGCAGTTTAGTACAGGGGTCCTACGAGCAGTACTTC. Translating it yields CASSLVQGSYEQYF.

The CDR3 reads CASSSVPTNEKLFF. The CDR3 DNA reads TGTGCCAGCAGCAGCGTTCCAACTAATGAAAAACTGTTTTTT. The chain carries TRBV6-1 and TRBJ1-4; no firm D call. This CDR3 comprises 14 residues. Germline CDR1 is MNHNS and CDR2 is SASEGT. V lost 6 bases and J lost 0, with 8 bases in between.

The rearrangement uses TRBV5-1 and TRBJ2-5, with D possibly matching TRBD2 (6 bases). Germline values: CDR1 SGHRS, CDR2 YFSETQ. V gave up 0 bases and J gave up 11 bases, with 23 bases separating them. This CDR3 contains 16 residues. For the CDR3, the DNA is TGCGCCAGCAGCTTGGCCCGGGACTCCTCTCGAGGGGAGCAGTACTTC. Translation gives CASSLARDSSRGEQYF.

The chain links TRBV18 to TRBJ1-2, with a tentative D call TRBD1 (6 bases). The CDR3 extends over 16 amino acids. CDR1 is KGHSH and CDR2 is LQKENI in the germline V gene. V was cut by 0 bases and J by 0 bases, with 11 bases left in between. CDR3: CASSPPGGGSNYGYTF. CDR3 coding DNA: TGTGCCAGCTCACCACCGGGAGGGGGTTCTAACTATGGCTACACCTTC.

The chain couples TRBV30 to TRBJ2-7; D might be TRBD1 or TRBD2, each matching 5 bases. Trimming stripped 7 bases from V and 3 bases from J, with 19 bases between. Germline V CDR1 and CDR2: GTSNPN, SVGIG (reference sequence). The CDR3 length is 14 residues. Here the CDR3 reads CALRGQSSNYEQYF. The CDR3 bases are TGTGCCTTGAGGGGCCAGTCCTCCAACTACGAGCAGTACTTC.

CDR3 residues: CATSRDPGETQYF. The CDR3 DNA is TGTGCCACCAGCAGAGATCCAGGAGAGACCCAGTACTTC. The gene calls are TRBV15 and TRBJ2-5; D ambiguous. The CDR3 contains 13 residues. CDR1 and CDR2 (germline): LNHNV, YYDKDF (reference sequence). Trimming removed 0 bases at V and 4 bases at J, with 6 bases between.

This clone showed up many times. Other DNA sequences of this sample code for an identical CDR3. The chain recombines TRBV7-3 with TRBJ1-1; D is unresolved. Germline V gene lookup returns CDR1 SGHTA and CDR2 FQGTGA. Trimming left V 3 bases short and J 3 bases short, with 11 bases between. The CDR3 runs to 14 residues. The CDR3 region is CASSFSDGDTEAFF. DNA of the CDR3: TGTGCCAGCAGCTTCAGTGACGGGGACACTGAAGCTTTCTTT.

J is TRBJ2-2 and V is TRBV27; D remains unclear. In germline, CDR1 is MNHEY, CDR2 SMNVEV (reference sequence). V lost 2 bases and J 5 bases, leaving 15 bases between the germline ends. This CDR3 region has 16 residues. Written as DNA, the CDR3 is TGTGCCAGCAGTTTAACAATTACTGGGCCGACCGGGGAGCTGTTTTTT. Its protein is CASSLTITGPTGELFF.

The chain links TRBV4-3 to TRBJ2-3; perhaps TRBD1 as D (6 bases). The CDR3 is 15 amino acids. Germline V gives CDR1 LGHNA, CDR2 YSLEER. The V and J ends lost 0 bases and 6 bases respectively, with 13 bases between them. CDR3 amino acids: CASSQDNRAYDTQYF. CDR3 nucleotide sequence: TGCGCCAGCAGCCAAGATAACAGGGCATACGATACGCAGTATTTT.

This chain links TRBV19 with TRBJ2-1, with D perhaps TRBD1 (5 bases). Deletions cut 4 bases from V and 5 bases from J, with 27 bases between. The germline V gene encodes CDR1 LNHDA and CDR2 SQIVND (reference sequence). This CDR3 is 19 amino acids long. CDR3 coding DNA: TGTGCCAGTAGTAAATTCTCGGGCAGGGCCCAAGGATGGAACAATGAGCAGTTCTTC. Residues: CASSKFSGRAQGWNNEQFF.

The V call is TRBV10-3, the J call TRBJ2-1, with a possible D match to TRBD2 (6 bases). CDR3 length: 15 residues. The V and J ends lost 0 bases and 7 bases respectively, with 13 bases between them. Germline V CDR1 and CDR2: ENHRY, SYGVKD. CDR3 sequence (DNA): TGTGCCATCAGTGAGTCTGGAGGGAACCCGAATGAGCAGTTCTTC. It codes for CAISESGGNPNEQFF.

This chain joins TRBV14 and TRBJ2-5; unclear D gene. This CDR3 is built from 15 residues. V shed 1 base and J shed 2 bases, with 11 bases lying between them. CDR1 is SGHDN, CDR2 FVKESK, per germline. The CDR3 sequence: CASSQGLHSQETQYF. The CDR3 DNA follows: TGTGCCAGCAGCCAAGGGTTACACAGTCAAGAGACCCAGTACTTC.

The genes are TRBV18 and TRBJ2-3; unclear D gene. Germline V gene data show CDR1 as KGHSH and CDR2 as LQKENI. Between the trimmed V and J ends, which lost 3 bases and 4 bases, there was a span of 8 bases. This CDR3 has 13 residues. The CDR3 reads CASSPSRADTQYF. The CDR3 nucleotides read TGTGCCAGCTCACCTAGCAGAGCAGATACGCAGTATTTT.